This T cell receptor beta chain came from a study of cytomegalovirus exposure and HLA in healthy donors. Findings and limits, study-wide: Analyses of presence/absence relied on an assumption of roughly uniform sequencing depth across donors. Most TCR sequences were seen very rarely across donors, but some public TCRs occurred in many.

This clone came up a few times. Its antigen is not known. The PCR had 60 Vbeta and 13 Jbeta primers. The repertoire was sequenced with immunoSEQ multiplex PCR; TCRdb's copy has only in-frame clones and lacks some. Of approximately 74,000 clones in the sample, over 70% are singletons; the top ten hold around 7.6%. The trim removed 1 base at V and 1 base at J, leaving 6 bases unmatched. The germline V gene has CDR1 SGHRS and CDR2 YFSETQ. This CDR3 is built from 16 residues. The sample was PBMCs. This sequence joins TRBV5-1 and TRBJ1-1; TRBD1 aligns across 8 bases. The origin of this receptor is a man between 60 and 75 years old in good health and CMV-seropositive. The CDR3 nucleotides read TGCGCCAGCAGCTTGATGACAGGGGCTCGGAACACTGAAGCTTTCTTT. Translated, it gives CASSLMTGARNTEAFF.